Given below is one T cell receptor (beta chain) in context. This specimen belongs to a study of shared clonotypes between healthy human individuals. Naive-designated CD8 cells lacked CD45RO, were positively enriched for CCR7, and omitted terminally differentiated effector memory CD45RA+ cells. V was trimmed by 6 bases and J by 6 bases, leaving 21 bases between them. Germline CDR1 and CDR2: MNHEY and SMNVEV (reference sequence). The CDR3 is 16 residues long. Clones were sequenced by immunoSEQ multiplex PCR, and TCRdb holds only the in-frame ones, with some missing. The sample lists about 820,000 clones, almost 95% occurring once.

This sequence joins TRBV27 and TRBJ1-5; TRBD1 might be the D (6 bases). The sequence derives from a man aged 25-45 years in good health. Sequencing used naive CD8+ T cells sorted from blood. CDR3 loop: CASSPSRTVPFQPQHF. Here the CDR3 DNA reads TGTGCCAGCAGCCCTTCTCGGACAGTCCCCTTTCAGCCCCAGCATTTT.